A selection of T cell receptor beta chains follows, all from one sample in a study of T-cell memory formation after mild COVID-19. MiXCR was run by TCRdb on the 5' RACE reads, yielding one entry per CDR3 protein. The data contain roughly 500,000 distinct CDR3 sequences, roughly 22% of them seen just once; the ten biggest clones take up under 15%. Sequencing was carried out using PBMCs or a T cell subset sorted from them (not recorded which). The origin of the receptors is an adult woman who had mild COVID-19 (a few samples of this study predate the infection). Cell type and time point are not known. Both conserved end residues are part of each CDR3.

v_gene	CDR3aa
TRBV29-1	CSVEPGQGATDTQYF
TRBV20-1	CSATIGAYEQYF
TRBV6-6	CASVMSSQGNQPQHF
TRBV6-5	CASSPPGPSTDSNEQFF
TRBV5-4	CASSSWIRGAEAEAFF
TRBV5-4	CASSTAGEGSPLHF
TRBV6-6	CASSYSVTDLYTF
TRBV29-1	CSVIRGQETQYF
TRBV5-4	CASSSVSSSYEQYF
TRBV29-1	CSVAATGASYEQYF
TRBV10-3	CAISEPGSPYEQYF
TRBV6-1	CASSPDRTSYNEQFF
TRBV5-4	CASGLVGGSTDTQYF
TRBV6-2/TRBV6-3	CASSYTGGDEQFF
TRBV4-1	CASSQDGFGYTEAFF
TRBV29-1	CSGRAGLGNEQFF
TRBV27	CASRATGRDTGELFF
TRBV20-1	CSASPGLAGVGELFF